The 24 T cell receptor beta chains below all came from one sample that was sequenced in a study of T-cell reconstitution after alpha-beta-depleted transplantation in children. As it was prepared, the TCRbeta library received unique molecular identifiers. TCRdb independently ran MiXCR on the PCR reads; one entry per CDR3 protein. The repertoire consists of roughly 50,000 distinct CDR3 sequences, with about 40% occurring once and the leading ten covering roughly 98%. The starting material was PBMCs, mostly from graft donor cells, obtained 360 days after TCRalphabeta/CD19-depleted stem cell transplant. The receptors were sampled from a male patient under 18 who had a stem cell transplant for acute lymphoblastic leukemia, so the T cells may come from the graft donor.

The table lists this clonotype with a few counts. The V call is TRBV7-9, the J call TRBJ2-1; D is ambiguous. The ends were cut back, 3 bases at V and 5 bases at J, with 11 bases in the middle. CDR1 and CDR2 (germline): SEHNR, FQNEAQ (reference sequence). The CDR3 extends over 14 amino acids. The CDR3 loop reads CASSLASSHNEQFF. Written as DNA, the CDR3 is TGTGCCAGCAGCTTGGCTAGTTCCCACAATGAGCAGTTCTTC.

V gene TRBV20-1 combines with J gene TRBJ1-2; 10 positions match TRBD1. The CDR3 consists of 17 residues. The V segment lost 3 bases and the J segment 5 bases; nucleotides outside the gene matches: 15. In germline, CDR1 is DFQATT, CDR2 SNEGSKA (reference sequence). CDR3 region: CSARAKRHGTGVYGYTF. The CDR3 DNA reads as TGCAGTGCTAGGGCCAAACGACATGGGACAGGGGTGTATGGCTACACCTTC.

The V and J genes are TRBV6-5 and TRBJ2-3; TRBD1 agrees at 9 bases. CDR3 length equals 17 residues. In germline, CDR1 is MNHEY, CDR2 SVGAGI. V lost 0 bases, J lost 3 bases, and 7 bases stayed unmatched. CDR3 bases: TGTGCCAGCAGTTACTCCCCCCGGGACAGGGTGACAGATACGCAGTATTTT. The encoded protein is CASSYSPRDRVTDTQYF.

This chain connects TRBV5-1 to TRBJ2-5, with TRBD2 matching over 13 bases. CDR3 length: 14 residues. V dropped 7 bases and J dropped 1; count of bases not matched to a gene: 1. The germline V gene encodes CDR1 SGHRS and CDR2 YFSETQ. CDR3 loop: CASGTSGVQETQYF. The CDR3 DNA is TGCGCCAGCGGGACTAGCGGGGTCCAAGAGACCCAGTACTTC.

V usage is TRBV7-2 and J usage is TRBJ1-1, with D unclear. V was clipped by 3 bases and J by 0 bases, with 11 bases between them. The CDR3 loop spans 15 amino acids. The germline CDR1 and CDR2 sequences are SGHTA and FQGNSA. CDR3 region: CASSFSVRMNTEAFF. DNA of the CDR3: TGTGCCAGCAGCTTTTCGGTCCGAATGAACACTGAAGCTTTCTTT.

The chain joins TRBV7-9 to TRBJ2-3, with D unresolved. CDR1 is SEHNR, CDR2 FQNEAQ, per germline (reference sequence). The V gene lost 2 bases and the J gene lost 1 base, with 7 bases spanning the gap. This CDR3 spans 14 amino acids. The CDR3 is CASSLFIRTDTQYF. DNA for the CDR3: TGTGCCAGCAGCTTATTTATCCGCACAGATACGCAGTATTTT.

This clonotype was detected only a few times. The rearrangement uses TRBV20-1 and TRBJ1-5; the match to TRBD1 covers 8 bases. J gave up 0 bases and V 0 bases, and 4 bases lay outside the gene matches. In germline, CDR1 is DFQATT, CDR2 SNEGSKA (reference sequence). There are 16 residues in the CDR3. This CDR3 is CSARDGTGYSNQPQHF. The CDR3, as DNA: TGCAGTGCTAGAGACGGGACAGGCTATAGCAATCAGCCCCAGCATTTT.

With regard to this clonotype: The junction departs from germline at one end; a sequencing error may be responsible. The chain joins TRBV7-9 to TRBJ2-1, with a possible D match to TRBD1 (6 bases). Germline V gene lookup returns CDR1 SEHNR and CDR2 FQNEAQ (reference sequence). The CDR3 is 17 residues long. Here the CDR3 DNA reads TGTGCCAGCAGCTTCTCCAATGGGGGCCCCCCCTACGATGAGCAGTTCTTC. It is translated as CASSFSNGGPPYDEQFF.

The chain links TRBV7-3 to TRBJ2-5; no definite D call. Trimming took off 1 base at V and 5 bases at J, with 14 bases between the two ends. Germline V gene lookup returns CDR1 SGHTA and CDR2 FQGTGA. The CDR3 extends over 15 amino acids. As DNA, the CDR3 is TGTGCCAGCAGCTTAAGTCCGGGCTGGTGGGAGACCCAGTACTTC. This translates into CASSLSPGWWETQYF.

The chain employs TRBV7-9 and TRBJ2-7; 7 nucleotides agree with TRBD2. The V and J ends lost 3 bases and 3 bases, in that order; junction bases with no gene match: 8. Germline V gene lookup returns CDR1 SEHNR and CDR2 FQNEAQ (reference sequence). This CDR3 is built from 15 residues. This CDR3 is CASSFTASGHYEQYF. The CDR3 nucleotides are TGTGCCAGCAGCTTTACGGCTAGCGGACACTACGAGCAGTACTTC.

The chain carries TRBV20-1 and TRBJ2-1; D unresolved. Per germline, CDR1 DFQATT and CDR2 SNEGSKA (reference sequence). The CDR3 consists of 13 residues. V was cut by 7 bases and J by 2 bases, with 12 bases left in between. DNA of the CDR3: TGCAGTGTATTAGTAGTCGCCTACAATGAGCAGTTCTTC. Encoded protein: CSVLVVAYNEQFF.

This clonotype was seen more than once but under ten times. The chain uses TRBV5-1 and TRBJ1-2; the D gene is possibly TRBD1 (5 bases). Per germline, CDR1 SGHRS and CDR2 YFSETQ. This CDR3 region has 14 residues. Trimming pared 0 bases from V and 2 bases from J, leaving 8 bases between. CDR3 in DNA: TGCGCCAGCAGCTTGGACGCAGGGAACTATGGCTACACCTTC. Its translation: CASSLDAGNYGYTF.

The rearrangement links TRBV10-3 to TRBJ2-7; D call uncertain. The V and J ends lost 8 bases and 3 bases respectively, with 8 bases between them. The V gene's germline CDR1 is ENHRY and CDR2 SYGVKD. This CDR3 has 11 amino acids. This chain's CDR3 is CAIGWGYEQYF. Written as DNA, the CDR3 is TGTGCCATCGGTTGGGGCTACGAGCAGTACTTC.

The chain is built from TRBV11-1 and TRBJ2-1; D is possibly TRBD2 (5 bases). CDR1 and CDR2 (germline): SGHAT, FQDESV (reference sequence). V lost 7 bases, J lost 4 bases, and 8 bases lay in between. This CDR3 spans 12 amino acids. Here the CDR3 DNA reads TGTGCCAGCACCGGGGTATACAATGAGCAGTTCTTC. The encoded protein is CASTGVYNEQFF.

The gene calls are TRBV3-1 and TRBJ2-3; D call uncertain. The V gene lost 7 bases and the J gene lost 3 bases, with 11 bases spanning the gap. CDR1 is LGHDT and CDR2 is YNNKEL in the germline V gene (reference sequence). This CDR3 is 13 amino acids long. CDR3 DNA: TGTGCCAGCACCATGCGAAATACAGATACGCAGTATTTT. Translating gives CASTMRNTDTQYF.

The V call is TRBV9, the J call TRBJ2-1; 7 bases map to TRBD1. The trim removed 4 bases at V and 8 bases at J, leaving 6 bases unmatched. The CDR3 runs to 13 residues. CDR1 is SGDLS and CDR2 is YYNGEE in the germline V gene. The DNA for the CDR3 is TGTGCCAGCAGCTCGCACAGGGGTGATGAGCAGTTCTTC. Translating gives CASSSHRGDEQFF.

V gene TRBV9 combines with J gene TRBJ2-3; TRBD2 agrees at 10 bases. After removal of 0 bases from V and 2 bases from J, the junction contained 3 bases not matched to a gene. The V gene's germline CDR1 is SGDLS and CDR2 YYNGEE. The CDR3 is made up of 16 amino acids. As DNA, the CDR3 is TGTGCCAGCAGCGTAGACAGCGGGGGGGACACAGATACGCAGTATTTT. Its protein product is CASSVDSGGDTDTQYF.

The V and J genes are TRBV20-1 and TRBJ2-3; the match to TRBD1 covers 10 bases. Trimming removed 0 bases from V and 7 bases from J; junction bases left unmatched: 7. The CDR3 runs to 15 residues. CDR1 and CDR2 (germline): DFQATT, SNEGSKA (reference sequence). CDR3 coding DNA: TGCAGTGCTAGAGATCCGGGACAGGGGCTTTATACGCAGTATTTT. Its translation is CSARDPGQGLYTQYF.

This chain uses TRBV14 with TRBJ2-2, with 9 bases that match TRBD2. Germline V gene data show CDR1 as SGHDN and CDR2 as FVKESK. V was pared by 2 bases and J by 0 bases, with 7 bases of the junction left unmatched. The CDR3 spans 18 residues. CDR3 region: CASSQRRLADTNTGELFF. The CDR3 region has the DNA TGTGCCAGCAGCCAAAGGAGACTAGCGGACACGAACACCGGGGAGCTGTTTTTT.

This chain joins TRBV20-1 and TRBJ2-3, with 11 bases matching TRBD2. Trimming took 0 bases from V and 3 from J; bases not matched to a gene: 5. Germline values: CDR1 DFQATT, CDR2 SNEGSKA (reference sequence). The CDR3 extends over 16 amino acids. CDR3 region: CSAREPSGGRTDTQYF. CDR3 sequence (DNA): TGCAGTGCTAGAGAACCTAGCGGGGGGAGAACAGATACGCAGTATTTT.

This clonotype was seen a few times. CDR3 sequence reads: CASSFLGSNQPQHF. In nucleotides, the CDR3 is TGTGCCAGCAGTTTTCTGGGTAGCAATCAGCCCCAGCATTTT. The chain combines TRBV12-3 or TRBV12-4 with TRBJ1-5, with D unresolved. Trimming left V 3 bases short and J 0 bases short, with 6 bases between. CDR3 length: 14 residues.

V and J are TRBV24-1 and TRBJ2-3, with D tentatively TRBD1 (6 bases). Germline loops: CDR1 KGHDR, CDR2 SFDVKD. The CDR3 has 14 amino acids. Trimming stripped 2 bases from V and 6 bases from J, with 11 bases between. This chain's CDR3 is CATSDWTDRDTQYF. DNA of the CDR3: TGTGCCACCAGTGATTGGACAGATAGGGATACGCAGTATTTT.

The genes are TRBV12-3 or TRBV12-4 and TRBJ2-1, with D tentatively TRBD2 (5 bases). The CDR3 totals 16 residues. Deletions cut 5 bases from V and 5 bases from J, with 19 bases between. CDR3 in amino acids: CASSTRGSPRNNEQFF. The CDR3 DNA reads TGTGCCAGCAGTACCCGGGGTAGCCCCCGCAACAATGAGCAGTTCTTC.

A few counts support this clonotype. The chain is built from TRBV7-8 and TRBJ1-5; 10 bases agree with TRBD1. Germline V gene lookup returns CDR1 SGHVS and CDR2 FQNEAQ. With V trimmed by 5 bases and J by 2 bases, 9 bases remained unmatched. There are 17 residues in the CDR3. The CDR3, as DNA: TGTGCCAGCAGCCCCTACCCGGGGACAGGGGGCAATCAGCCCCAGCATTTT. This encodes CASSPYPGTGGNQPQHF. The whole variable domain, remainder taken from reference TRBV7-8 and TRBJ1-5, is GAGVSQSPRYKVAKRGQDVALRCDPISGHVSLFWYQQALGQGPEFLTYFQNEAQLDKSGLPSDRFFAERPEGSVSTLKIQRTQQEDSAVYLCASSPYPGTGGNQPQHFGDGTRLSIL.